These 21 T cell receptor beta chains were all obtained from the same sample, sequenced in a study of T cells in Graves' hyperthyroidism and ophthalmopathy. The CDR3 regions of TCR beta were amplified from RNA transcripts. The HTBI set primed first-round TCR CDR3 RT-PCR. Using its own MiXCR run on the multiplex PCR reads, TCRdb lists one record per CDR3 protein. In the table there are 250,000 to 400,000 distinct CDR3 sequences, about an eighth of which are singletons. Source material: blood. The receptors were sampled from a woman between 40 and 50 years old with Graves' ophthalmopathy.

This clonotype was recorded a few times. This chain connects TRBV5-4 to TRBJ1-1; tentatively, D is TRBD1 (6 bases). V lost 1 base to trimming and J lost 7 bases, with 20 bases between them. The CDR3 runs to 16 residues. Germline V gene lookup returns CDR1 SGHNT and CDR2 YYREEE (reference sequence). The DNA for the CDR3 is TGTGCCAGCAGCTTGATGGGGGGGCTGGGGTTAGGTGAAGCTTTCTTT. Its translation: CASSLMGGLGLGEAFF. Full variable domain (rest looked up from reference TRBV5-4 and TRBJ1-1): ETGVTQSPTHLIKTRGQQVTLRCSSQSGHNTVSWYQQALGQGPQFIFQYYREEENGRGNFPPRFSGLQFPNYSSELNVNALELDDSALYLCASSLMGGLGLGEAFFGQGTRLTVV.

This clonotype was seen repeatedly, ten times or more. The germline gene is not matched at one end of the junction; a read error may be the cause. CDR3 bases: TGTGCCAGCAGCTTAGACAGGGTGAGGGCCTTC. Its protein is CASSLDRVRAF. The genes are TRBV28 and TRBJ1-2, with 7 positions matching TRBD1. The CDR3 consists of 11 residues. The germline V gene has CDR1 MDHEN and CDR2 SYDVKM.

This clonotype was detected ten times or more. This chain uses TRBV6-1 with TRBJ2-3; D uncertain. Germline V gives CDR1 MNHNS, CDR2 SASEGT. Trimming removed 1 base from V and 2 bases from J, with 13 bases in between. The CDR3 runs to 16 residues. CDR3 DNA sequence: TGTGCCAGCAGTGAAGTAGGCAGTCGCTACACAGATACGCAGTATTTT. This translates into CASSEVGSRYTDTQYF.

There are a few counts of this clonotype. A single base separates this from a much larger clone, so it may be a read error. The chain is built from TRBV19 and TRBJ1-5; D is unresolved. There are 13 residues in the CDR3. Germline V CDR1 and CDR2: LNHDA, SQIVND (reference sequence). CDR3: CASGIPPFQPQHF. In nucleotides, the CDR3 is TGTGCCAGTGGTATACCCCCCTTTCAGCCCCAGCATTTT.

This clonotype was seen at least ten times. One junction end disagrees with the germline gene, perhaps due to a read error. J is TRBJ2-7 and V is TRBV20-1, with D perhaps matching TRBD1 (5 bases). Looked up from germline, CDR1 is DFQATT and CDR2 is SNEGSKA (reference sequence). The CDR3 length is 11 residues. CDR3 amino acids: CSASQAYEQYF. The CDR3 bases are TGTTCTGCCTCACAGGCCTACGAGCAGTACTTC.

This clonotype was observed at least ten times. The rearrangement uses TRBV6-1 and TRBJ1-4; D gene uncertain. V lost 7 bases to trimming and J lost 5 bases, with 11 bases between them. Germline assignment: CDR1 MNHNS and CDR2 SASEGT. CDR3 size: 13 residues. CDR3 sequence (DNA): TGTGCCAGCACGGTTGGAAGGAATGAAAAACTGTTTTTT. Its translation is CASTVGRNEKLFF.

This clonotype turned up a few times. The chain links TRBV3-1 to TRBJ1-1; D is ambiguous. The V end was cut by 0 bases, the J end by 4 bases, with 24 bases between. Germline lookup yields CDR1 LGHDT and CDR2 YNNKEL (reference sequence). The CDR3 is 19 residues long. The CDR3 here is CASSQEWGKVGGIRTEAFF. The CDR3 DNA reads TGTGCCAGCAGCCAAGAATGGGGTAAGGTGGGAGGGATTCGCACTGAAGCTTTCTTT.

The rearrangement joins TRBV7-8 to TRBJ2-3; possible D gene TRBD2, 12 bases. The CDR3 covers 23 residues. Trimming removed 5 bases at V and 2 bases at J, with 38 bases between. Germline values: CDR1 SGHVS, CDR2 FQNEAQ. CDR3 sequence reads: CASSLRGQGARLAGAGDTDTQYF. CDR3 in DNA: TGTGCCAGCAGCCTACGTGGACAGGGGGCTCGACTAGCGGGAGCCGGGGACACAGATACGCAGTATTTT.

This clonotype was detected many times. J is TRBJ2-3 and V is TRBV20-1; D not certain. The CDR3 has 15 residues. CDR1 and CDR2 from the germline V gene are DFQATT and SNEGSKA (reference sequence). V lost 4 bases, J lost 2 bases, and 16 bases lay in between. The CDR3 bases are TGCAGTGCTAACCCAAAAACCACCTCCACAGATACGCAGTATTTT. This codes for CSANPKTTSTDTQYF.

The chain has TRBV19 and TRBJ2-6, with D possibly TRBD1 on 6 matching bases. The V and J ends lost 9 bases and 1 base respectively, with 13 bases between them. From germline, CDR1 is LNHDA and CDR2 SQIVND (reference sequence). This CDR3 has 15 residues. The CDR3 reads CASNYRESGANVLTF. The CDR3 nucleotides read TGTGCCAGCAACTACAGGGAGTCTGGGGCCAACGTCCTGACTTTC.

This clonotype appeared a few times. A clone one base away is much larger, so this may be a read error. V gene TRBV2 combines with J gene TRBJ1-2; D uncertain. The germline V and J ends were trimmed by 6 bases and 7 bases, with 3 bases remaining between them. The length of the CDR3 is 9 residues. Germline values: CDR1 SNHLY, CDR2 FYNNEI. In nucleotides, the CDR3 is TGTGCCAGCAGAAGTGGCTACACCTTC. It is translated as CASRSGYTF.

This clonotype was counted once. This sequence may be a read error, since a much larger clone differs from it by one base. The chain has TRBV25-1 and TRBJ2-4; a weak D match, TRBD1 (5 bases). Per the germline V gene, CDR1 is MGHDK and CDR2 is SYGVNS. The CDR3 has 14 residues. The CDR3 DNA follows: TGTGCCAGCAGTGACATAGGGGCCAAAGACATTCAGTACTTC. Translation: CASSDIGAKDIQYF.

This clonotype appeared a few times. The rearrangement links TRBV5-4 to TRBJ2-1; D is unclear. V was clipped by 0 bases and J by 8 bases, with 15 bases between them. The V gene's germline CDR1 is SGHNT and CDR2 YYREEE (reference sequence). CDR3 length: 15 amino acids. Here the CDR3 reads CASSLEAPVGHEQFF. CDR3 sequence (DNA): TGTGCCAGCAGCTTGGAAGCCCCCGTCGGCCATGAGCAGTTCTTC.

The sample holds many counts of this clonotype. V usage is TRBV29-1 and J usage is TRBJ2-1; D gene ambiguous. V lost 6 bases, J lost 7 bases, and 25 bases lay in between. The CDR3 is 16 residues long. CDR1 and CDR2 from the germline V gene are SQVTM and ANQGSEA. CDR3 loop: CSVIHLVGRWYNEQFF. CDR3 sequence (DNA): TGCAGCGTAATACACCTCGTAGGTCGGTGGTATAATGAGCAGTTCTTC.

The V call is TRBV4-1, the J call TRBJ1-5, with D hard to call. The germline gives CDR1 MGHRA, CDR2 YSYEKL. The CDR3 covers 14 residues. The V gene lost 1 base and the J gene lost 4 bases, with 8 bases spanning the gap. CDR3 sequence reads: CASSQGERNQPQHF. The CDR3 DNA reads TGCGCCAGCAGCCAAGGAGAGCGGAATCAGCCCCAGCATTTT.

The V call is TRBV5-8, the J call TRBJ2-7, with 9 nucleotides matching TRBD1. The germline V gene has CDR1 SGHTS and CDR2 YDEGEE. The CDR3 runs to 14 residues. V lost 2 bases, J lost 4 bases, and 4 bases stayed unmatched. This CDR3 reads CASSFWDRAYEQYF. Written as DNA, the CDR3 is TGTGCCAGCAGCTTTTGGGACAGGGCGTACGAGCAGTACTTC.

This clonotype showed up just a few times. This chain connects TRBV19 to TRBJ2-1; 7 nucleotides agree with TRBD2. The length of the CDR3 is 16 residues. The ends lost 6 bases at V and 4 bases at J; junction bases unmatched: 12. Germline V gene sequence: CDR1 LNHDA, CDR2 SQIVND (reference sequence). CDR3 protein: CASRVSASGLYNEQFF. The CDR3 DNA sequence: TGTGCCAGTAGAGTATCCGCTAGCGGATTGTACAATGAGCAGTTCTTC.

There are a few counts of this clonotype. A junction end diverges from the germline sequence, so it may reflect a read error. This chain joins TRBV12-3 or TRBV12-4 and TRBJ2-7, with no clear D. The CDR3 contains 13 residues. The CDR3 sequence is CTSSFPPSYEQYF. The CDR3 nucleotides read TGTACCAGCAGTTTTCCCCCGTCCTACGAGCAGTACTTC.

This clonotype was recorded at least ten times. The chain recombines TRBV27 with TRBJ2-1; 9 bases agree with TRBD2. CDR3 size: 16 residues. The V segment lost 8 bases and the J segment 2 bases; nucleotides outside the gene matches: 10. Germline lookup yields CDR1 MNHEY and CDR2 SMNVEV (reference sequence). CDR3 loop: CASLDTGTSTYNEQFF. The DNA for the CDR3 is TGTGCCAGCCTGGACACCGGGACTAGCACCTACAATGAGCAGTTCTTC.

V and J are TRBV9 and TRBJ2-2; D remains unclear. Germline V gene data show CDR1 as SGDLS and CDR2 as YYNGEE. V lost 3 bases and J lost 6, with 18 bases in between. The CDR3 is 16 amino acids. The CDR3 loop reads CASSASVNGVPGELFF. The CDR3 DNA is TGTGCCAGCAGCGCCTCAGTAAATGGGGTTCCCGGGGAGCTGTTTTTT. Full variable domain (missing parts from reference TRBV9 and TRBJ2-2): DSGVTQTPKHLITATGQRVTLRCSPRSGDLSVYWYQQSLDQGLQFLIQYYNGEERAKGNILERFSAQQFPDLHSELNLSSLELGDSALYFCASSASVNGVPGELFFGEGSRLTVL.

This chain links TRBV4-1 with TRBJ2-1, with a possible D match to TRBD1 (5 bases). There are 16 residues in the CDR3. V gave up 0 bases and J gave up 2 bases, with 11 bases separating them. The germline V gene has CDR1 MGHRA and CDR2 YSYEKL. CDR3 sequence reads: CASSQDRRATYNEQFF. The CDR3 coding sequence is TGCGCCAGCAGCCAAGATCGCAGGGCCACCTACAATGAGCAGTTCTTC.